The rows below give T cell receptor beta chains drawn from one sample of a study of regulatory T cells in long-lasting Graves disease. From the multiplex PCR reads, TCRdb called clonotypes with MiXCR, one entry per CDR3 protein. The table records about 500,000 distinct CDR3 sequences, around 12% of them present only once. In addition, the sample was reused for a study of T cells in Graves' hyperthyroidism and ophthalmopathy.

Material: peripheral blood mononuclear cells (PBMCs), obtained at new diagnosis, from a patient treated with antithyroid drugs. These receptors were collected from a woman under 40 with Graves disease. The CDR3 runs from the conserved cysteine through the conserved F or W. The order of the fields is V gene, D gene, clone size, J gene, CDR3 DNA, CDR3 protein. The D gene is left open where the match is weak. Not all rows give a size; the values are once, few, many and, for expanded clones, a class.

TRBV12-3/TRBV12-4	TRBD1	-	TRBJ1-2	TGTGCCAGCAGGCCGACAGGGGGCTCTGGCTACACCTTC	CASRPTGGSGYTF
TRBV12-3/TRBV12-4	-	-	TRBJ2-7	TGTGCCAGCAGTTTAGGGGCCCAATACGAGCAGTACTTC	CASSLGAQYEQYF
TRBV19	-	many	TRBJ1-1	TGTGCCAGTGGCGGGGGGGGATCGAACACTGAAGCTTTCTTT	CASGGGGSNTEAFF
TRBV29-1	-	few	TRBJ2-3	TGCAGCGTTGCCTCCCTCTCAGAAAGCACAGATACGCAGTATTTT	CSVASLSESTDTQYF
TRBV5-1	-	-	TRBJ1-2	TGCGCCAGCAGCTTGGACCTCAGGACTAACTATGGCTACACCTTC	CASSLDLRTNYGYTF
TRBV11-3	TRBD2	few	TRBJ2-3	TGTGCCAGCAGCCGGGGGCGGGAGGGTTTGAAGGACACAGATACGCAGTATTTT	CASSRGREGLKDTDTQYF
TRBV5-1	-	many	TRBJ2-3	TGCGCCAGCAGCCTCAGGGAGGTAGGGCCAGATACGCAGTATTTT	CASSLREVGPDTQYF
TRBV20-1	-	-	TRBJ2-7	TGCAGTGCTAGAGACGGATTTCGGGGGGCCGACTCCTACGAGCAGTACTTC	CSARDGFRGADSYEQYF
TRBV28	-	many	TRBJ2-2	TGTGCCAGCAGTTTAATCAAGGGGGACACCGGGGAGCTGTTTTTT	CASSLIKGDTGELFF
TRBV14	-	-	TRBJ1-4	TGTGCCAGCAGCCAAGACTGGGGGACTAATGAAAAACTGTTTTTT	CASSQDWGTNEKLFF
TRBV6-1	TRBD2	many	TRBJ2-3	TGTGCCAGCAGGTGGACTAGTGCAGATACGCAGTATTTT	CASRWTSADTQYF
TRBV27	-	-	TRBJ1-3	TGTGCCAGCAGTTTATCGGGTCCCCGACAGATCCCCTCTGGAAACACCATATATTTT	CASSLSGPRQIPSGNTIYF
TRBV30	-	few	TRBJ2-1	TGTGCCTGGAGTGTACGTCTGGCGATCCGTAACTACAATGAGCAGTTCTTC	CAWSVRLAIRNYNEQFF
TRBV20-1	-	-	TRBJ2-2	TGCAGTGCTAGTCGGGGCGGCCCGAACACCGGGGAGCTGTTTTTT	CSASRGGPNTGELFF
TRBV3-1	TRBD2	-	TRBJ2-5	TGTGCCAGCAGCCCAGAACTAGCGGGAGTCGGGGAGACCCAGTACTTC	CASSPELAGVGETQYF
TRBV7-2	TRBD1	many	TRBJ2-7	TGTGCCAGCAGCTTAGGGAGGAGAGGACAGGGAAGGGACGAGCAGTACTTC	CASSLGRRGQGRDEQYF
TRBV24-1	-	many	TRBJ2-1	TGTGCCACCAGTGATCCCCGCCAGAAGGGCAATGAGCAGTTCTTC	CATSDPRQKGNEQFF
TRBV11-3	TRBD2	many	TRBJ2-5	TGTGCCAGCAGCTTTACCGCGGGGGGGGGGGCCCAGTACTTC	CASSFTAGGGAQYF
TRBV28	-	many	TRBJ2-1	TGTGCCAGCAGTTTGTTACACAATGAGCAGTTCTTC	CASSLLHNEQFF
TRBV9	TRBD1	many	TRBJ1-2	TGTGCCAGCAGCGCCAGACAGGGGTACAACTATGGCTACACCTTC	CASSARQGYNYGYTF
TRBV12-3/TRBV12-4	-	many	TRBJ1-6	TGTGCCAGCAGTTTAGGAGTGGTAGGTTCACCCCTCCACTTT	CASSLGVVGSPLHF
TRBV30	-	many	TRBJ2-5	TGTGCCTGGAGTGTAGGGAAACCCACGGCGGAGACCCAGTACTTC	CAWSVGKPTAETQYF
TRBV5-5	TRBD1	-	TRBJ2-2	TGTGCCAGCAGCCAGGAGGACAGGAGACTTGGGGCCGGGGAGCTGTTTTTT	CASSQEDRRLGAGELFF
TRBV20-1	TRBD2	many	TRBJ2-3	TGCAGTGCTAGAGTCGGACTAGCGCCAGATACGCAGTATTTT	CSARVGLAPDTQYF
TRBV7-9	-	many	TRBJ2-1	TGTGCCAGCAGCTCCCTTCTCCGGGTGAAGTACAATGAGCAGTTCTTC	CASSSLLRVKYNEQFF
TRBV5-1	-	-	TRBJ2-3	TGCGCCAGCAGCTTGTGTGGGGTCGGCACAGATACGCAGTATTTT	CASSLCGVGTDTQYF
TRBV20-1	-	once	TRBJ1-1	TGCGGTGCTAGAGTCCCGGGACCCCTAGGGGCTTTCTTT	CGARVPGPLGAFF
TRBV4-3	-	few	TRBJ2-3	TGCGCCAGCAGCCAAGATGAGGCAGATACGCAGTATTTT	CASSQDEADTQYF
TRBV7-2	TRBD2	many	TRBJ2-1	TGTGCCAGCAGCTTAGGTGGTAGCGGGAGGGCCGGTGAGCAGTTCTTC	CASSLGGSGRAGEQFF
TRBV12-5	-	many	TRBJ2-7	TGTGCTAGTGGTTTGGAAGACAGCCGACAGTACTTC	CASGLEDSRQYF
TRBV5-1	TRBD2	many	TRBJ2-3	TGCGCCAGCAGCTTCCATAGCGGGAGTGGTGGTACGCAGTATTTT	CASSFHSGSGGTQYF
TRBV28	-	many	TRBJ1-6	TGTGCCAGCTACAGGGACTCCTATAATTCACCCCTCCACTTT	CASYRDSYNSPLHF
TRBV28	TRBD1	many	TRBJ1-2	TGTGCCAGCAGTTTATTTTTTTCGACAGGGGGGGCCAATGGCTACACCTTC	CASSLFFSTGGANGYTF
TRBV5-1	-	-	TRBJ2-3	TGCGCCAGCAGCTTGGGCGCCTCCACCACAGATACGCAGTATTTT	CASSLGASTTDTQYF
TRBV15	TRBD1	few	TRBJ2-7	TGTGCCACCAGCCGGGACAGGAGCTCCTACGAGCAGTACTTC	CATSRDRSSYEQYF
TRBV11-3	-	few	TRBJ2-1	TGTGCCAGCACCAAGGCAGTTATCTCCTACAATGAGCAGTTCTTC	CASTKAVISYNEQFF
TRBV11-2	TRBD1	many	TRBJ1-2	TGTGCCAGCACCCCCTTAGGGGACAGAGGACGTGGCTACACCTTC	CASTPLGDRGRGYTF
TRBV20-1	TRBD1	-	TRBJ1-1	TGCAGTGCTATCACCCTGGGGACAGGGAACACTGAAGCTTTCTTT	CSAITLGTGNTEAFF
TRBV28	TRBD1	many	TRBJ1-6	TGTGCCAGCACCAGGGGGCCGTATAATTCACCCCTCCACTTT	CASTRGPYNSPLHF
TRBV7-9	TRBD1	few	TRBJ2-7	TGTGCCAGCAGCTATGACCGGGACAGGGTACCCGAGCAGTACTTC	CASSYDRDRVPEQYF
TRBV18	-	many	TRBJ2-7	TGTGCCAGCTCACCGACAGTGAACGCGGACGAGCAGTACTTC	CASSPTVNADEQYF
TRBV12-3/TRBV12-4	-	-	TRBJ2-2	TGTGCCAGCAGTTTAAGACGGGGAGGCGGGGAGCTGTTTTTT	CASSLRRGGGELFF
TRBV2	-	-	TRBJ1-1	TGTGCCAGCAAGGCGGACGGGCCGGCTTTCTTT	CASKADGPAFF
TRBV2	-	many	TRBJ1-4	TGTGCCAGCAGTGTTCTGGGCAGGACCCTTAATGAAAAACTGTTTTTT	CASSVLGRTLNEKLFF
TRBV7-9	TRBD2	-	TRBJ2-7	TGTGCCAGCAGCCCCCGGACTAGCGGGAGGGATTCCTACGAGCAGTACTTC	CASSPRTSGRDSYEQYF
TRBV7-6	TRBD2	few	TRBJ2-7	TGTGCCAGCTCCCGGGGGGAGTCAGGCTACGAGCAGTACTTC	CASSRGESGYEQYF
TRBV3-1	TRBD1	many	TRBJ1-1	TGTGCCAGCAGCGAAGACAGGGGGCTTACTGAAGCTTTCTTT	CASSEDRGLTEAFF
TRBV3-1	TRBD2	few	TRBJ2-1	TGTGCCAGCAGCCAAGAGAGCGGGAGGGTTGCCTTC	CASSQESGRVAF
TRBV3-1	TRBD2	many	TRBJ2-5	TGTGCCAGCAGCCAAGAATGGGAGCTAGCGGGAGGCCAAGAGACCCAGTACTTC	CASSQEWELAGGQETQYF
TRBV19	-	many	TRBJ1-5	TGTGCCAGTAGTATAGAGGCGTTCCGGACAGATAGCAATCAGCCCCAGCATTTT	CASSIEAFRTDSNQPQHF
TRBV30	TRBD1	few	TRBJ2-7	TGTGCCTGGAGTCCAGGACAGGGTACCCACGAGCAGTACTTC	CAWSPGQGTHEQYF
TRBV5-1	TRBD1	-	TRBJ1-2	TGCGCCAGCAGTTTTCAGGGGGCTCCGGATGGCTACACCTTC	CASSFQGAPDGYTF
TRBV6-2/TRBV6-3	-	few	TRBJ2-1	TGTGCCAGCAGTTACGGATGGTACAATGAGCAGTTCTTC	CASSYGWYNEQFF
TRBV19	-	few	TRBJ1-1	TGTGCCAGTAGTTTGAGGACGGTTGTGAACACTGAAGCTTTCTTT	CASSLRTVVNTEAFF
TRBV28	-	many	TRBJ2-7	TGTGCCAGCAGTCCACATCGCCCCTACGAGCAGTACTTC	CASSPHRPYEQYF